The present T cell receptor beta chain was sequenced within a study of identical twins. This clonotype was recorded at least ten times. cDNA molecules carried unique molecular identifiers, and template switching added a universal primer site. TCRdb re-called the 5' RACE reads through MiXCR, storing one row per CDR3 protein. The table records 350,000 or so distinct CDR3 sequences, more than 9% of them present only once. This same sample was also part of a study on yellow fever vaccine responses in identical twins.

Material for sequencing was CD8+ T cells sorted from blood. The TCR originated in a woman aged 18-29 years in good health.

The CDR3 region is CASSPGGNTIYF. The DNA of the CDR3 is TGTGCCAGCAGTCCAGGGGGAAACACCATATATTTT. This chain connects TRBV12-3 or TRBV12-4 to TRBJ1-3; perhaps TRBD1 as D (5 bases). V was cut by 5 bases and J by 4 bases, with 6 bases left in between. The CDR3 spans 12 residues.